This T cell receptor beta chain emerged from a study of blood T cells in healthy people across ages. With V trimmed by 3 bases and J by 2 bases, 8 bases remained unmatched. The CDR3 loop spans 16 amino acids. The germline gives CDR1 GTSNPN, CDR2 SVGIG (reference sequence). A sample-barcoded 5' primer and a J-beta primer mix were used in a second PCR of about 7 to 12 cycles. TCRdb fed the 5' RACE reads into MiXCR, producing one record per CDR3 protein. The table records hundreds of thousands of distinct CDR3 sequences, approximately 60% of them present only once. The chain couples TRBV30 to TRBJ1-5; 9 bases line up with TRBD1. The specimen sequenced was blood. The receptor was isolated from a middle-aged man in good health. CDR3 protein: CAWRDRGSLGNQPQHF. The CDR3, as DNA: TGTGCCTGGAGGGACAGGGGCTCTCTGGGCAATCAGCCCCAGCATTTT.